Shown below are 27 T cell receptor beta chains from a single sample sequenced in a study of blood T cell repertoires in COVID-19. The protocol was immunoSEQ multiplex PCR, while the TCRdb copy is restricted to in-frame clones and leaves out a portion. This repertoire shows a few hundred thousand clones, less than 90% found once; its top ten account for about 4.3%. The sample was peripheral blood. The receptors come from a man aged 60 to 69 who had recovered from COVID-19.

The chain couples TRBV5-1 to TRBJ2-2, with 8 bases that match TRBD1. CDR3 length equals 15 residues. The trim removed 4 bases at V and 3 bases at J, leaving 5 bases unmatched. Germline V lookup: CDR1 SGHRS, CDR2 YFSETQ. This CDR3 is CASSDGQGYTGELFF. For the CDR3, the DNA is TGCGCCAGCAGCGACGGACAGGGCTACACCGGGGAGCTGTTTTTT.

The chain recombines TRBV19 with TRBJ1-5; D not certain. The CDR3 has 14 amino acids. The V end was cut by 6 bases, the J end by 7 bases, with 16 bases between. Germline V CDR1 and CDR2: LNHDA, SQIVND (reference sequence). CDR3 amino acids: CASSIDTSGQPQHF. The CDR3 DNA reads as TGTGCCAGTAGCATTGACACCTCGGGGCAGCCCCAGCATTTT.

The chain couples TRBV6-6 to TRBJ2-1; 13 bases map to TRBD2. Germline CDR1 reads MNHNY; CDR2 reads SVGAGI (reference sequence). The CDR3 extends over 20 amino acids. V gave up 5 bases and J gave up 0 bases; unmatched junction bases: 13. The CDR3 loop reads CASSRMPPTSGGLSYNEQFF. The CDR3 coding sequence is TGTGCCAGCAGTCGTATGCCCCCGACTAGCGGGGGGCTCTCCTACAATGAGCAGTTCTTC.

This rearrangement joins TRBV11-2 to TRBJ2-5; no definite D call. Germline-derived CDR1 and CDR2 are SGHAT and FQNNGV. This CDR3 spans 15 amino acids. Trimming pared 5 bases from V and 2 bases from J, leaving 15 bases between. The CDR3 reads CASSLHPGVQETQYF. CDR3 coding DNA: TGTGCCAGCAGCCTGCATCCGGGTGTACAAGAGACCCAGTACTTC.

The chain employs TRBV9 and TRBJ2-2; no definite D call. Germline V gene sequence: CDR1 SGDLS, CDR2 YYNGEE. The CDR3 is 14 amino acids. V was cut by 0 bases and J by 4 bases, with 7 bases left in between. This chain's CDR3 is CASSVGSSTGELFF. DNA for the CDR3: TGTGCCAGCAGCGTAGGTAGTAGCACCGGGGAGCTGTTTTTT.

The chain employs TRBV7-2 and TRBJ2-5; 8 bases agree with TRBD2. This CDR3 is built from 15 residues. Germline V gene lookup returns CDR1 SGHTA and CDR2 FQGNSA. V shed 4 bases and J 1 base; nucleotides not matched to a gene: 5. The CDR3 here is CASSSRAGVQETQYF. The DNA of the CDR3 is TGTGCCAGCAGCTCTAGAGCGGGGGTCCAAGAGACCCAGTACTTC. Based on the CDR3 plus reference TRBV7-2 and TRBJ2-5, the full variable domain is GAGVSQSPSNKVTEKGKDVELRCDPISGHTALYWYRQSLGQGLEFLIYFQGNSAPDKSGLPSDRFSAERTGGSVSTLTIQRTQQEDSAVYLCASSSRAGVQETQYFGPGTRLLVL.

The chain combines TRBV12-5 with TRBJ1-5; D gene unclear. CDR1 and CDR2 from the germline V gene are LGHNT and FRNRAP. This CDR3 has 14 amino acids. Trimming took off 4 bases at V and 0 bases at J, with 7 bases between the two ends. This CDR3 reads CASGSGYSNQPQHF. Here the CDR3 DNA reads TGTGCTAGTGGTTCAGGCTATAGCAATCAGCCCCAGCATTTT.

V usage is TRBV7-6 and J usage is TRBJ1-1; D unresolved. Germline-derived CDR1 and CDR2 are SGHVS and FNYEAQ. Trimming took 3 bases from V and 1 from J, leaving 9 bases between them. The CDR3 is 14 amino acids. The CDR3 DNA reads TGTGCCAGCAGCTTTGGGCAGAAGAACACTGAAGCTTTCTTT. Translated: CASSFGQKNTEAFF. Together with reference TRBV7-6 and TRBJ1-1, the CDR3 gives the full variable domain: GAGVSQSPRYKVTKRGQDVALRCDPISGHVSLYWYRQALGQGPEFLTYFNYEAQQDKSGLPNDRFSAERPEGSISTLTIQRTEQRDSAMYRCASSFGQKNTEAFFGQGTRLTVV.

The chain is built from TRBV15 and TRBJ2-1; TRBD2 aligns across 9 bases. This CDR3 contains 16 residues. V was pared by 1 base and J by 3 bases, with 4 bases of the junction left unmatched. The germline V gene has CDR1 LNHNV and CDR2 YYDKDF (reference sequence). CDR3 bases: TGTGCCACCAGCAGAGGTGCTAGCGGGGTCTACAATGAGCAGTTCTTC. It translates to CATSRGASGVYNEQFF.

In its sample, this clone was seen once. The chain recombines TRBV6-5 with TRBJ1-3; D is uncertain. CDR3 length: 15 amino acids. Germline CDR1 reads MNHEY; CDR2 reads SVGAGI. Between the trimmed V and J ends, which lost 0 bases and 1 base, there was a span of 7 bases. CDR3 bases: TGTGCCAGCAGTTACTCGGCCAAGTCTGGAAACACCATATATTTT. It yields the protein CASSYSAKSGNTIYF.

The chain uses TRBV5-6 and TRBJ2-3, with 7 positions matching TRBD2. V lost 4 bases to trimming and J lost 10 bases; unmatched junction nucleotides: 15. Germline CDR1 SGHDT, CDR2 YYEEEE. There are 15 residues in the CDR3. In DNA, the CDR3 is TGTGCCAGCAGCCTGGGGGGAGGGATGGCGGGGCCGCAGTATTTT. It codes for CASSLGGGMAGPQYF.

The genes are TRBV12-5 and TRBJ2-2, with 7 bases that match TRBD1. Germline trimming cut 2 bases from V and 3 bases from J; bases unmatched to any gene: 12. CDR1 is LGHNT, CDR2 FRNRAP, per germline. The CDR3 is 18 residues long. CDR3: CASGLKDRVGIDTGELFF. The CDR3 DNA follows: TGTGCTAGTGGTTTGAAAGACAGGGTGGGAATTGACACCGGGGAGCTGTTTTTT.

This chain uses TRBV3-1 (or the pseudogene TRBV3-2) with TRBJ2-1; D uncertain. The CDR3 length is 13 residues. Between the trimmed V and J ends, which lost 1 base and 5 bases, there was a span of 6 bases. Germline CDR1 and CDR2: LGHDT and YNNKEL (reference sequence). CDR3 residues: CASSQGLDNEQFF. CDR3 bases: TGTGCCAGCAGCCAAGGACTGGACAATGAGCAGTTCTTC.

V and J are TRBV2 and TRBJ1-2, with 7 bases that match TRBD1. CDR3 length: 13 residues. CDR1 is SNHLY, CDR2 FYNNEI, per germline. Losses at the gene ends were 9 bases for V and 4 bases for J; bases not matched to a gene: 8. The CDR3 spells CARQQGTGYGYTF. The CDR3 DNA is TGTGCCAGGCAACAGGGGACTGGCTATGGCTACACCTTC.

This chain joins TRBV7-2 and TRBJ2-5; 7 bases agree with TRBD2. Germline CDR1 is SGHTA and CDR2 is FQGNSA. V was clipped by 3 bases and J by 7 bases; unmatched bases: 8. The CDR3 has 14 residues. The CDR3 reads CASSLGLAEGTQYF. The CDR3 region has the DNA TGTGCCAGCAGCTTGGGTCTAGCGGAGGGGACCCAGTACTTC.

The genes are TRBV7-2 and TRBJ2-7; a weak D match, TRBD2 (6 bases). The germline V and J ends were trimmed by 5 bases and 4 bases, with 12 bases remaining between them. CDR3 length equals 13 residues. Germline CDR1 is SGHTA and CDR2 is FQGNSA. The CDR3 sequence is CASSRTGAYEQYF. The CDR3 coding sequence is TGTGCCAGCAGCCGAACGGGAGCTTACGAGCAGTACTTC.

This clone was seen a few times. The J gene is TRBJ2-3, the V gene TRBV2; 13 nucleotides match TRBD2. J gave up 5 bases and V 6 bases, and 5 bases lay outside the gene matches. Germline V lookup: CDR1 SNHLY, CDR2 FYNNEI. CDR3 length: 15 amino acids. The CDR3 sequence: CASRELAGGQDTQYF. Here the CDR3 DNA reads TGTGCCAGCAGAGAACTAGCGGGGGGGCAAGATACGCAGTATTTT.

The chain links TRBV15 to TRBJ1-5, with 7 nucleotides matching TRBD1. The V gene's germline CDR1 is LNHNV and CDR2 YYDKDF (reference sequence). The V gene end was trimmed by 5 bases and the J gene end by 4 bases; junction bases not matched to a gene: 5. The CDR3 has 14 amino acids. CDR3 sequence: CATSFDRANQPQHF. CDR3 bases: TGTGCCACCAGCTTCGACAGGGCTAATCAGCCCCAGCATTTT.

This chain links TRBV18 with TRBJ2-1; the D gene is possibly TRBD2 (6 bases). Germline CDR1 reads KGHSH; CDR2 reads LQKENI. Trimming took off 5 bases at V and 7 bases at J, with 18 bases between the two ends. This CDR3 is built from 15 residues. Here the CDR3 reads CASSSLLTGANEQFF. The CDR3 bases are TGTGCCAGCTCATCCCTACTAACGGGAGCTAATGAGCAGTTCTTC.

This sequence joins TRBV6-5 and TRBJ1-5; perhaps TRBD1 as D (5 bases). The V gene's germline CDR1 is MNHEY and CDR2 SVGAGI. The CDR3 sequence is 14 residues long. V was clipped by 6 bases and J by 10 bases, with 19 bases between them. In DNA, the CDR3 is TGTGCCAGCAGCCGCCGGGAGGGGTCGCGACCCCAGCATTTT. Protein sequence: CASSRREGSRPQHF.

V gene TRBV5-1 combines with J gene TRBJ1-1, with D uncertain. Per the germline V gene, CDR1 is SGHRS and CDR2 is YFSETQ. Between the trimmed V and J ends, which lost 1 base and 1 base, there was a span of 11 bases. CDR3 length: 15 residues. The CDR3 here is CASSLFAGSNTEAFF. In DNA form, the CDR3 reads TGCGCCAGCAGCTTGTTCGCGGGTTCGAACACTGAAGCTTTCTTT.

The chain links TRBV19 to TRBJ1-2; no clear D gene. Germline V gene data show CDR1 as LNHDA and CDR2 as SQIVND (reference sequence). V was cut by 8 bases and J by 5 bases, with 15 bases left in between. This CDR3 spans 13 amino acids. Written as DNA, the CDR3 is TGTGCCAGTGGTCCCGAGACGGAGTATGGCTACACCTTC. This codes for CASGPETEYGYTF.

This rearrangement joins TRBV5-1 to TRBJ1-1, with TRBD1 matching 11 bases. Germline V gene sequence: CDR1 SGHRS, CDR2 YFSETQ. With V trimmed by 2 bases and J by 3 bases, 9 bases remained unmatched. This CDR3 has 17 residues. The CDR3 region is CASSFYMDRGLHTEAFF. The CDR3 region has the DNA TGCGCCAGCAGCTTTTATATGGACAGGGGGCTTCACACTGAAGCTTTCTTT.

V and J are TRBV6-1 and TRBJ1-4; D gene ambiguous. Trimming removed 3 bases from V and 7 bases from J, with 15 bases in between. The germline V gene encodes CDR1 MNHNS and CDR2 SASEGT. This CDR3 has 15 residues. CDR3 DNA: TGTGCCAGCAGTGAGATCGGCAGGTCAGGTGAAAAACTGTTTTTT. Its translation is CASSEIGRSGEKLFF.

This clone was observed a single time. The chain couples TRBV24-1 to TRBJ2-2; no firm D call. The germline V gene has CDR1 KGHDR and CDR2 SFDVKD. Trimming removed 4 bases at V and 0 bases at J, with 8 bases between. The CDR3 spans 15 residues. CDR3: CATSDPTANTGELFF. For the CDR3, the DNA is TGTGCCACCAGTGACCCCACGGCGAACACCGGGGAGCTGTTTTTT.

V usage is TRBV28 and J usage is TRBJ1-5, with 7 nucleotides matching TRBD1. The J segment lost 0 bases and the V segment lost 6 bases, leaving 5 bases of the junction unmatched. Germline-derived CDR1 and CDR2 are MDHEN and SYDVKM. The CDR3 spans 15 residues. The chain's CDR3 is CASSLGGHSNQPQHF. In nucleotides, the CDR3 is TGTGCCAGCAGCCTAGGGGGCCATAGCAATCAGCCCCAGCATTTT.

CDR3 DNA sequence: TGCAGTGCTAGTAGGACAGGGGCTAACTATGGCTACACCTTC. It yields the protein CSASRTGANYGYTF. This sequence joins TRBV20-1 and TRBJ1-2, with 9 bases aligning to TRBD1. The V segment lost 3 bases and the J segment 0 bases; nucleotides outside the gene matches: 2. CDR1 is DFQATT, CDR2 SNEGSKA, per germline (reference sequence). The CDR3 totals 14 residues.